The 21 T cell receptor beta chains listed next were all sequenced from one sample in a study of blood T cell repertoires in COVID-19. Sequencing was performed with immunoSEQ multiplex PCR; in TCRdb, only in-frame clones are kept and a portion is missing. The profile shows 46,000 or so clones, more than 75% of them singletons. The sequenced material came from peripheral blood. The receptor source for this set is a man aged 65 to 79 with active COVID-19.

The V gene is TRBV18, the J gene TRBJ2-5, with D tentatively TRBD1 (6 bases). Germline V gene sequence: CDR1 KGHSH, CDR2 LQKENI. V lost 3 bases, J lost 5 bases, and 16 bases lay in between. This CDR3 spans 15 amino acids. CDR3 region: CASSPTTGLFETQYF. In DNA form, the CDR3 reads TGTGCCAGCTCACCGACCACAGGGTTGTTTGAGACCCAGTACTTC.

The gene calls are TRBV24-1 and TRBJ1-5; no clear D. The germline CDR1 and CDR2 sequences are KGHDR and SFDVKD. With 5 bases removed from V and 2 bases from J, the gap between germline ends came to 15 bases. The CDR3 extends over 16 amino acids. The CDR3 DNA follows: TGTGCCACCAGTGGTGCCCGGGGATCTGGCAATCAGCCCCAGCATTTT. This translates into CATSGARGSGNQPQHF.

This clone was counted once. CDR3 sequence (DNA): TGTGCCAGCACCGTGACAGGGGGAACAGATACGCAGTATTTT. Its protein is CASTVTGGTDTQYF. J is TRBJ2-3 and V is TRBV7-3; TRBD1 agrees at 9 bases. After removal of 7 bases from V and 3 bases from J, the junction contained 5 bases not matched to a gene. This CDR3 has 14 amino acids. The V gene's germline CDR1 is SGHTA and CDR2 FQGTGA.

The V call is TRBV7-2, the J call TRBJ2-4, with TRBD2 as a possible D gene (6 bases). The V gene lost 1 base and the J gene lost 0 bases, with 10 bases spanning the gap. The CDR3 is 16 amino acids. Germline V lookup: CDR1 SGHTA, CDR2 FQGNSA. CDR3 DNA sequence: TGTGCCAGCAGCTTAGGGGACTCTATAGCCAAAAACATTCAGTACTTC. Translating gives CASSLGDSIAKNIQYF.

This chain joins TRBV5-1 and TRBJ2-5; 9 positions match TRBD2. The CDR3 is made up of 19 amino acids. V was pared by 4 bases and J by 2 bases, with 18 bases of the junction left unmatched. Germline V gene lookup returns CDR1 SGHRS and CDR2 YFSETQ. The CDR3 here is CASSPRRSGSGMEQETQYF. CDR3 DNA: TGCGCCAGCAGCCCCCGTCGTAGCGGGAGTGGGATGGAACAAGAGACCCAGTACTTC.

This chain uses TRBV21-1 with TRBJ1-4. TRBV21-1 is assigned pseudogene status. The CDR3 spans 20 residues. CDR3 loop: CASSKVPLIAPTRSNEKLFF. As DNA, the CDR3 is TGTGCCAGCAGCAAGGTCCCACTTATAGCCCCCACCCGGAGTAATGAAAAACTGTTTTTT.

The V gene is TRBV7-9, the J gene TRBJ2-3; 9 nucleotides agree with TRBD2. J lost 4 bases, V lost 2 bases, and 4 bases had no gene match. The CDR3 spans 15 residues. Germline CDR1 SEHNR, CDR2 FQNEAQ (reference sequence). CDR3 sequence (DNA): TGTGCCAGCAGCTTATTGAGCGGGAGGTCAGATACGCAGTATTTT. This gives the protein CASSLLSGRSDTQYF.

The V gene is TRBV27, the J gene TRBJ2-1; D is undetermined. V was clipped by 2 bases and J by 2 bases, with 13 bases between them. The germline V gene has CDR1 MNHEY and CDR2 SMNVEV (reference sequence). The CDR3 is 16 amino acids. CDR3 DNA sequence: TGTGCCAGCAGTTTAGTTGGGCCGGATCCCTACAATGAGCAGTTCTTC. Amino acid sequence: CASSLVGPDPYNEQFF.

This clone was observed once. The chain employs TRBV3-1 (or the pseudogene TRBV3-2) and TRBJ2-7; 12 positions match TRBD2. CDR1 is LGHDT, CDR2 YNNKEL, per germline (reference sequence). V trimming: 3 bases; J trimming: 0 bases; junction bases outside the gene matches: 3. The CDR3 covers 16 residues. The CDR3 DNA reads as TGTGCCAGCAGCCAGGGACTAGCGGGCCGCTCCTACGAGCAGTACTTC. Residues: CASSQGLAGRSYEQYF.

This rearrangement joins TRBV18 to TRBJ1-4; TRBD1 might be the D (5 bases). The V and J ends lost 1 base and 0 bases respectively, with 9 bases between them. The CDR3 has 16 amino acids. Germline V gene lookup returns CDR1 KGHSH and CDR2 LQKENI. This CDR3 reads CASSPRTGATNEKLFF. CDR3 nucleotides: TGTGCCAGCTCACCACGAACAGGAGCAACTAATGAAAAACTGTTTTTT.

The CDR3 DNA sequence: TGTGCCAGCAGCTTAGGCGGATTAGTTGCCGGGGAGCTGTTTTTT. The encoded protein is CASSLGGLVAGELFF. This chain connects TRBV7-9 to TRBJ2-2; D gene unclear. V lost 1 base to trimming and J lost 6 bases, with 12 bases between them. The length of the CDR3 is 15 residues. Per germline, CDR1 SEHNR and CDR2 FQNEAQ (reference sequence).

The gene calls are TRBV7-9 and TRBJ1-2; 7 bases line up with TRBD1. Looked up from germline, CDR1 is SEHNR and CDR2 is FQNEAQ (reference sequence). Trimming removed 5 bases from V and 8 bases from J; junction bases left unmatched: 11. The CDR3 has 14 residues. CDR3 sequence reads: CASSPIDRVEGYTF. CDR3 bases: TGTGCCAGCAGCCCCATTGACAGGGTCGAGGGCTACACCTTC. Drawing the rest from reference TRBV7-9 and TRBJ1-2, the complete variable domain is DTGVSQNPRHKITKRGQNVTFRCDPISEHNRLYWYRQTLGQGPEFLTYFQNEAQLEKSRLLSDRFSAERPKGSFSTLEIQRTEQGDSAMYLCASSPIDRVEGYTFGSGTRLTVV.

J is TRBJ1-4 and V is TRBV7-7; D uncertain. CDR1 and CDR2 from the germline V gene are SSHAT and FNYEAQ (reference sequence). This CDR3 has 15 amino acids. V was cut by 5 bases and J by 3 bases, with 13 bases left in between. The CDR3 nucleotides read TGTGCCAGCAGCCGGAACAGCGGCTCTAATGAAAAACTGTTTTTT. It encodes CASSRNSGSNEKLFF. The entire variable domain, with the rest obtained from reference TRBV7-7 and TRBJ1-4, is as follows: GAGVSQSPRYKVTKRGQDVTLRCDPISSHATLYWYQQALGQGPEFLTYFNYEAQPDKSGLPSDRFSAERPEGSISTLTIQRTEQRDSAMYRCASSRNSGSNEKLFFGSGTQLSVL.

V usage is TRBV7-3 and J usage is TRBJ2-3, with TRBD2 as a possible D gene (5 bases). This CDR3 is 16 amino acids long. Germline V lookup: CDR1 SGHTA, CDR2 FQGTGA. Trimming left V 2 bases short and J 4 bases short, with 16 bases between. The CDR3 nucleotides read TGTGCCAGCAGCTTATTGGCGGGCCGCACAGCAGATACGCAGTATTTT. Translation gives CASSLLAGRTADTQYF.

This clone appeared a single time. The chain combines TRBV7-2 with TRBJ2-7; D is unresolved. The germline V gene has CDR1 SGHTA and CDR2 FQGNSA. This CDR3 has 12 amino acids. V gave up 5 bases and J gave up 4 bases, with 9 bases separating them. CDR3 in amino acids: CASSLPGYEQYF. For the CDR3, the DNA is TGTGCCAGCAGCCTACCCGGTTACGAGCAGTACTTC.

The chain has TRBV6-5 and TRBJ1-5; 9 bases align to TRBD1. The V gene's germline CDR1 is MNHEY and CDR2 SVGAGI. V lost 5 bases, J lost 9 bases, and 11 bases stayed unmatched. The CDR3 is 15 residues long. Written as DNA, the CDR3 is TGTGCCAGCAGTCCCGGACAGGGGCTTTTTAGGCCCCAGCATTTT. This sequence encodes CASSPGQGLFRPQHF.

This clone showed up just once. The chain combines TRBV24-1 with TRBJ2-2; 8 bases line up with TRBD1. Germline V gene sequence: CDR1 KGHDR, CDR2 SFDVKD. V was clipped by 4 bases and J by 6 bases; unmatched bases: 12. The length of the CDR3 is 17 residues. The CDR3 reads CATSEKLGRGPSGELFF. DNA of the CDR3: TGTGCCACCAGTGAAAAATTGGGCAGGGGGCCGTCCGGGGAGCTGTTTTTT.

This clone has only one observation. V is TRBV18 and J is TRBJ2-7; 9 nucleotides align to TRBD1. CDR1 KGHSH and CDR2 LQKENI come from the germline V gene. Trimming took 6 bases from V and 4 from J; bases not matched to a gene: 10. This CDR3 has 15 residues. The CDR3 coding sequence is TGTGCCAGCTCGGAAAGACAGGGGGAACATTACGAGCAGTACTTC. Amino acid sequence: CASSERQGEHYEQYF.

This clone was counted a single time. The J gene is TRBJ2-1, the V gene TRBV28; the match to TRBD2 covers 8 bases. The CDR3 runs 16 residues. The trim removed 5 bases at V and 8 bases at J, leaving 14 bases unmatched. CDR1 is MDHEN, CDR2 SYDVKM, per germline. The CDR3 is CASSQLRTGGPDEQFF. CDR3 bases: TGTGCCAGCAGTCAGCTCCGAACGGGGGGGCCAGATGAGCAGTTCTTC.

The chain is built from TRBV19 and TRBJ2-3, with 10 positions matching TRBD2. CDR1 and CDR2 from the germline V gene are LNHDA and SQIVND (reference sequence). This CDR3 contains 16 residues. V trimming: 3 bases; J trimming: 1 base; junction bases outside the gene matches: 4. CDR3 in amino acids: CASSISGLAGTDTQYF. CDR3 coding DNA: TGTGCCAGTAGTATCAGCGGACTAGCGGGCACAGATACGCAGTATTTT.

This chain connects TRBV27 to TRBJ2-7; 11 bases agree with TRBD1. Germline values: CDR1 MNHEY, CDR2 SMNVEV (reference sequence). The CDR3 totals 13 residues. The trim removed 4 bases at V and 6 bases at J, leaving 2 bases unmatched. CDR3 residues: CASSYGTGGEQYF. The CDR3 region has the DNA TGTGCCAGCAGTTATGGGACAGGGGGCGAGCAGTACTTC.